This TCR beta chain was observed in a study of blood T cells in healthy people across ages. Looking at the study overall: There was about one barcoded beta molecule captured by template switching per two T cells.

Then a second PCR, running roughly 7 to 11 cycles, was carried out with a sample-barcoded 5' primer and a J-beta primer mix. TCRdb called the 5' RACE reads again in MiXCR, with one record for every CDR3 protein. The data contain approximately 1.5 million distinct CDR3 sequences, about 31% of them singletons. Germline assignment: CDR1 MNHNS and CDR2 SASEGT. The V gene lost 2 bases and the J gene lost 0 bases, with 11 bases spanning the gap. This CDR3 spans 16 amino acids. Russia was home to the donors, healthy Caucasian individuals aged about 6 to 90. The receptor was derived from a woman under 40 in good health. V gene TRBV6-1 combines with J gene TRBJ2-4; D gene uncertain. Material: blood. The CDR3 DNA reads TGTGCCAGCAGTGAAAGGCCAAAACTAGCCAAAAACATTCAGTACTTC. Its translation: CASSERPKLAKNIQYF.